The 11 T cell receptor beta chains below were found in one sample sequenced in a study of STAT3 mutations in large granular lymphocyte leukemia. Study-level points and caveats: Every T-cell large granular lymphocyte leukemia patient had at least one immunodominant TCR beta clonotype.

Produced via immunoSEQ multiplex PCR; TCRdb's table is partial and in-frame only. The sample carries over 10,000 clones, over 75% recorded once. Antigen specificity for these receptors is unknown. The specimen was PBMCs. The receptors were sampled from a human donor with T large granular lymphocyte leukemia. Some clones in this sample may be carry-over from other donors' samples.

This rearrangement joins TRBV5-1 to TRBJ1-5; D perhaps matches TRBD1 (6 bases). The ends were cut back, 0 bases at V and 4 bases at J, with 11 bases in the middle. The germline gives CDR1 SGHRS, CDR2 YFSETQ. This CDR3 comprises 15 residues. CDR3 protein: CASSLGGGQNQPQHF. In nucleotides, the CDR3 is TGCGCCAGCAGCTTGGGCGGGGGCCAGAATCAGCCCCAGCATTTT.

The rearrangement joins TRBV4-1 to TRBJ1-2; D is uncertain. This CDR3 region has 13 residues. Trimming shortened V by 0 bases and J by 4 bases, and 6 bases separated the two germline ends. Looked up from germline, CDR1 is MGHRA and CDR2 is YSYEKL. CDR3 in DNA: TGCGCCAGCAGCCAAGATCCCCTCTATGGCTACACCTTC. Translating gives CASSQDPLYGYTF.

This clone was recorded a few times. CDR3 protein: CAISEGRWGNYGYTF. CDR3 coding DNA: TGTGCCATCAGTGAGGGACGATGGGGTAACTATGGCTACACCTTC. The chain is built from TRBV10-3 and TRBJ1-2; D gene unclear. The CDR3 extends over 15 amino acids. Per the germline V gene, CDR1 is ENHRY and CDR2 is SYGVKD. V was pared by 2 bases and J by 1 base, with 11 bases between.

The J gene is TRBJ2-2, the V gene TRBV30; the match to TRBD1 covers 9 bases. The CDR3 loop spans 15 amino acids. CDR1 GTSNPN and CDR2 SVGIG come from the germline V gene (reference sequence). The J segment lost 0 bases and the V segment lost 4 bases, leaving 3 bases of the junction unmatched. CDR3 nucleotides: TGTGCCTGGACCCGACAGGGGGCGAACACCGGGGAGCTGTTTTTT. Its protein product is CAWTRQGANTGELFF.

This clone appeared once. The J gene is TRBJ1-1, the V gene TRBV28, with a possible D match to TRBD1 (5 bases). The germline V gene encodes CDR1 MDHEN and CDR2 SYDVKM. CDR3 length equals 13 residues. V lost 0 bases to trimming and J lost 5 bases, with 7 bases between them. The DNA for the CDR3 is TGTGCCAGCAGTTTATGGGGGCCGACTGAAGCTTTCTTT. It encodes CASSLWGPTEAFF.

CDR3 amino acids: CASSQRGQPQHF. The CDR3 DNA follows: TGTGCCAGCAGCCAAAGGGGGCAGCCCCAGCATTTT. V gene TRBV7-9 combines with J gene TRBJ1-5; D may be TRBD1 (6 bases). In germline, CDR1 is SEHNR, CDR2 FQNEAQ (reference sequence). The CDR3 has 12 residues. Trimming removed 5 bases at V and 7 bases at J, with 9 bases between. Combining the CDR3 with reference TRBV7-9 and TRBJ1-5 gives the whole variable domain DTGVSQNPRHKITKRGQNVTFRCDPISEHNRLYWYRQTLGQGPEFLTYFQNEAQLEKSRLLSDRFSAERPKGSFSTLEIQRTEQGDSAMYLCASSQRGQPQHFGDGTRLSIL.

This clone was observed a single time. This chain uses TRBV5-6 with TRBJ1-1; the D gene is possibly TRBD1 (5 bases). Trimming took off 4 bases at V and 0 bases at J, with 10 bases between the two ends. The CDR3 totals 14 residues. Per germline, CDR1 SGHDT and CDR2 YYEEEE. CDR3 sequence reads: CASSPGPLNTEAFF. The CDR3 nucleotides are TGTGCCAGCAGCCCGGGACCGTTGAACACTGAAGCTTTCTTT.

V usage is TRBV7-9 and J usage is TRBJ1-5; D not certain. There are 13 residues in the CDR3. Germline V gene lookup returns CDR1 SEHNR and CDR2 FQNEAQ (reference sequence). V was trimmed by 3 bases and J by 10 bases, leaving 13 bases between them. Here the CDR3 reads CASSLDPGVPQHF. CDR3 coding DNA: TGTGCCAGCAGCTTGGACCCGGGAGTCCCCCAGCATTTT.

The DNA of the CDR3 is TGTGCCAGCAGCTCTGACAGGGATCAGCCCCAGCATTTT. Its protein product is CASSSDRDQPQHF. This chain connects TRBV7-8 to TRBJ1-5; 7 positions agree with TRBD1. V lost 4 bases to trimming and J lost 5 bases; unmatched junction nucleotides: 2. This CDR3 is built from 13 residues. CDR1 and CDR2 (germline): SGHVS, FQNEAQ.

This rearrangement joins TRBV28 to TRBJ2-7; 9 nucleotides match TRBD1. The CDR3 is 17 amino acids. Germline V gene data show CDR1 as MDHEN and CDR2 as SYDVKM. Losses at the gene ends were 4 bases for V and 0 bases for J; bases not matched to a gene: 10. In nucleotides, the CDR3 is TGTGCCAGCAGTTCGGGCGGGGGACAGGGTCGCTCCTACGAGCAGTACTTC. Translation: CASSSGGGQGRSYEQYF.

This clone was seen a handful of times. The V call is TRBV11-2, the J call TRBJ1-4; D remains ambiguous. Germline V gene data show CDR1 as SGHAT and CDR2 as FQNNGV. V was cut by 5 bases and J by 8 bases, with 18 bases left in between. The CDR3 has 15 amino acids. The DNA of the CDR3 is TGTGCCAGCAGCCGAAACAGAGCTAGTCGGGAAAAACTGTTTTTT. Translated, it gives CASSRNRASREKLFF.